The rows below give T cell receptor beta chains drawn from one sample of a study of CD8 T cells in ankylosing spondylitis. TCRdb recomputed calls from the 5' RACE reads with MiXCR, one row per CDR3 protein. This table has fewer than 250,000 distinct CDR3 sequences, about 16% appearing once. The sample was blood, either unsorted or a sorted T cell fraction (not recorded which). Every receptor here comes from a male donor with ankylosing spondylitis. Both conserved end residues are part of each CDR3.

TRBV5-6	TRBJ2-5	CASSLAAGRGQETQYF
TRBV7-9	TRBJ2-7	CASSPTYDDEQYF
TRBV25-1	TRBJ1-2	CASSGGSGRDNYGYTF
TRBV29-1	TRBJ2-7	CSVRFVGEQYF
TRBV29-1	TRBJ2-7	CSANEGQREQYF
TRBV7-7	TRBJ2-2	CASSFSDTGELFF
TRBV6-1	TRBJ2-7	CASSKGQVLYEQYF
TRBV4-1	TRBJ1-2	CASSPSTRTGEDGYTF
TRBV29-1	TRBJ2-1	CSEAGEGAYNEQFF
TRBV25-1	TRBJ2-3	CASSESGQGPGPTDTQYF
TRBV15	TRBJ2-4	CATGLAGVWNIQYF
TRBV2	TRBJ2-7	CASSEARTEQYF
TRBV29-1	TRBJ1-1	CSVRGGDNTEAFF
TRBV20-1	TRBJ2-7	CSARRGPGFEQYF
TRBV4-1	TRBJ2-1	CASSQEELGLADNEQFF
TRBV7-9	TRBJ2-1	CASSFGPDYNEQFF
TRBV29-1	TRBJ2-2	CSVVAGGLGELFF
TRBV12-3/TRBV12-4	TRBJ2-3	CASSYSPGRAGTDTQYF
TRBV6-1	TRBJ2-7	CASSDLWADRFSYEQYF
TRBV20-1	TRBJ2-2	CSVSAGTGGTGELFF
TRBV27	TRBJ2-7	CAVGGGYEQYF
TRBV4-3	TRBJ2-7	CASSQDRESGEQYF
TRBV15	TRBJ1-1	CATSRDRMETDTEAFF
TRBV12-3/TRBV12-4	TRBJ1-5	CASSLDGTGDQPQHF
TRBV11-1	TRBJ2-7	CASSLITGATYEQYF